This T cell receptor beta chain emerged from a study of cytomegalovirus exposure and HLA in healthy donors. Study as a whole: An earlier analysis found fewer than 120 million unique TCR beta sequences from about 190 million T cells.

Notes on this clone: Its target is unknown.

Use of 60 Vbeta and 13 Jbeta primers characterized the PCR. The data were produced by immunoSEQ multiplex PCR, yet TCRdb's version contains in-frame clones alone and is incomplete. This repertoire shows 90,000 or so clones, about 80% found once; its top ten account for over 9%. The study's findings and limits: By a later analysis, the bulk of CMV-associated TCR beta chains appeared HLA-restricted. HLA alleles showed associations with 16,951 TCR beta sequences in a later analysis, at a 0.05 false discovery rate. Several V segments, TRBV6-2 and TRBV6-3 among them, could not be told apart and were dropped.

This CDR3 has 13 residues. The rearrangement uses TRBV21-1 and TRBJ2-7; the D call of TRBD1 is as the table states it, not checked on the DNA. TRBV21-1 is noted as a pseudogene. The clonotype comes from a young man in good health and CMV-seropositive. Sequences were obtained from PBMCs. For the CDR3, the DNA is TGTGCCAGCTCCCGGGACAGGGGGCACGAGCAGTACTTC. Amino acids: CASSRDRGHEQYF.